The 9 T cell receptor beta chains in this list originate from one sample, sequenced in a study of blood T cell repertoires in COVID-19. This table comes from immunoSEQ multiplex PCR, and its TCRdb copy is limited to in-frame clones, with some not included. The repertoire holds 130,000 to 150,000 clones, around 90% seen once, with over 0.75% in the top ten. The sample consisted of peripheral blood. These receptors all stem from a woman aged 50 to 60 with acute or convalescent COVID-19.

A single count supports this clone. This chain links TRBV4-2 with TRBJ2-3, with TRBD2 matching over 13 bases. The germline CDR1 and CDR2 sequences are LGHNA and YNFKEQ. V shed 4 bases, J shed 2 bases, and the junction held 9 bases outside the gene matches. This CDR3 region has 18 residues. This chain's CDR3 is CASSPRWTSGRNTDTQYF. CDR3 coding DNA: TGTGCCAGCAGCCCTCGATGGACTAGCGGGAGAAACACAGATACGCAGTATTTT.

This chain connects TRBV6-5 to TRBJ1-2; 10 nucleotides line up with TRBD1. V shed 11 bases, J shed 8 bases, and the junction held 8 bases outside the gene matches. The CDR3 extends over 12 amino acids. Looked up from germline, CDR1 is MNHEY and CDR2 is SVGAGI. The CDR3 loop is CAGPGTGAGYTF. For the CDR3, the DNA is TGTGCCGGACCCGGGACAGGGGCCGGCTACACCTTC.

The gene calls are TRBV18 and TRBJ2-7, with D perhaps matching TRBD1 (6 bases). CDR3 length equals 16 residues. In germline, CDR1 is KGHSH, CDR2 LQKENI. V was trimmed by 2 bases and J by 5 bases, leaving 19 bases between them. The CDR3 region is CASSPWGRVAHNEQYF. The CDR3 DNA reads TGTGCCAGCTCACCATGGGGGCGCGTTGCTCACAACGAGCAGTACTTC.

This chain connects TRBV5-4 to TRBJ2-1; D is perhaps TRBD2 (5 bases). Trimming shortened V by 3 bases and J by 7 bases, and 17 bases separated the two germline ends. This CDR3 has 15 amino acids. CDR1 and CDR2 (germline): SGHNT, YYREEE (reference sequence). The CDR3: CASSSRLRRGNEQFF. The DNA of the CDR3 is TGTGCCAGCAGCTCCAGACTCAGGAGAGGGAATGAGCAGTTCTTC.

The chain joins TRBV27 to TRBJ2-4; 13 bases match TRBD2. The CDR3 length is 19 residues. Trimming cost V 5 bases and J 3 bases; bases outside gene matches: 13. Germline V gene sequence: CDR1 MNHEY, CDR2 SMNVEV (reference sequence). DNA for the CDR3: TGTGCCAGCAGTCCCCTCTCCGGGACTAGCGGGGCCCTCAAAAACATTCAGTACTTC. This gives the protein CASSPLSGTSGALKNIQYF.

This chain's CDR3 is CASNDRASTDTQYF. The CDR3 DNA is TGCGCCAGCAACGACAGGGCTAGCACAGATACGCAGTATTTT. The rearrangement links TRBV10-1 to TRBJ2-3; TRBD1 matches at 7 bases. J lost 0 bases, V lost 7 bases, and 4 bases had no gene match. The CDR3 loop spans 14 amino acids. The V gene's germline CDR1 is WNHNN and CDR2 SYGVQD (reference sequence).

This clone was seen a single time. CDR3 in amino acids: CASRGQVSTDTQYF. The CDR3 region has the DNA TGTGCCAGCAGGGGACAGGTTAGCACAGATACGCAGTATTTT. This chain joins TRBV25-1 and TRBJ2-3; 8 nucleotides line up with TRBD1. CDR1 MGHDK and CDR2 SYGVNS come from the germline V gene. Trimming removed 6 bases from V and 0 bases from J; junction bases left unmatched: 2. This CDR3 is built from 14 residues.

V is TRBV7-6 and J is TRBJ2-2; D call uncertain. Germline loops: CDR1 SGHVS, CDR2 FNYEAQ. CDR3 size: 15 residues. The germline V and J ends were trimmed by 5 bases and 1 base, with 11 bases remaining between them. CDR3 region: CASSPNYLNTGELFF. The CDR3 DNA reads TGTGCCAGCAGCCCTAATTATTTGAACACCGGGGAGCTGTTTTTT.

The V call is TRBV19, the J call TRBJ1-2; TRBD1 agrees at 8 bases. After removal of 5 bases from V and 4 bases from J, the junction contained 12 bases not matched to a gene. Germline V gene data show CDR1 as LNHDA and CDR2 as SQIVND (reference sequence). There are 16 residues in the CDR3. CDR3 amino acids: CASSVYPEGQAYGYTF. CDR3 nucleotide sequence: TGTGCCAGTAGTGTTTACCCTGAGGGACAGGCCTATGGCTACACCTTC.